Listed below are T cell receptor beta chains from one sample, sequenced in a study of siplizumab effects on memory and regulatory T cells. Profiled with immunoSEQ multiplex PCR; TCRdb holds only in-frame clones, not every one. The sample holds 70,000 to 95,000 clones, over 85% seen once. The source material was CD8+ T cells sorted from blood. These receptors were obtained from a human donor in good health. CDR3s include the opening cysteine and the closing phenylalanine or tryptophan. Each record gives: D gene, V gene, clone size, J gene, CDR3 length, CDR3 protein, CDR3 DNA. D genes are given only for firm matches. For some rows the clone size is stated as once, few or many, or as a class when expanded; others skip it.

TRBD2,TRBV27,.,TRBJ2-7,16,CASSFSSGNPSYEQYF,TGTGCCAGCAGTTTCAGTAGCGGGAATCCCTCCTACGAGCAGTACTTC
TRBD2,TRBV4-1,.,TRBJ2-7,14,CASSLSLAGNEQYF,TGCGCCAGCAGCCTAAGTCTAGCGGGCAACGAGCAGTACTTC
.,TRBV11-2,.,TRBJ2-1,17,CASSLEGLGSSYNEQFF,TGTGCCAGCAGCTTAGAGGGATTAGGAAGCTCCTACAATGAGCAGTTCTTC
.,TRBV5-8,once,TRBJ1-1,11,CASSEAGEAFF,TGTGCCAGCAGCGAGGCAGGGGAAGCTTTCTTT
.,TRBV5-3,.,TRBJ2-1,18,CARRFPRDWGSSYNEQFF,TGTGCCAGAAGATTCCCCCGAGATTGGGGGAGCTCCTACAATGAGCAGTTCTTC
.,TRBV4-1,.,TRBJ2-5,14,CASSLIAGQETQYF,TGCGCCAGCAGCTTAATTGCGGGGCAAGAGACCCAGTACTTC
TRBD1,TRBV4-1,.,TRBJ1-2,16,CASGENPGQPFYGYTF,TGCGCCAGCGGCGAGAATCCGGGACAGCCCTTCTATGGCTACACCTTC
TRBD1,TRBV7-9,.,TRBJ2-5,14,CASSFGQVQETQYF,TGTGCCAGCAGCTTCGGACAGGTCCAAGAGACCCAGTACTTC
.,TRBV5-8,.,TRBJ2-5,16,CASRDPRKESQETQYF,TGTGCCAGCAGGGACCCCAGGAAGGAGTCCCAAGAGACCCAGTACTTC
TRBD1,TRBV29-1,.,TRBJ1-2,14,CSARKGTGLYGYTF,TGCAGCGCCAGAAAGGGGACAGGGTTATATGGCTACACCTTC
.,TRBV7-3,.,TRBJ2-2,15,CASSQGTTNTGELFF,TGTGCCAGCAGTCAAGGGACCACGAACACCGGGGAGCTGTTTTTT
.,TRBV4-2,once,TRBJ2-7,17,CASSQLHMGVAEYEQYF,TGTGCCAGCAGCCAACTTCATATGGGCGTAGCGGAGTACGAGCAGTACTTC
TRBD1,TRBV27,.,TRBJ1-2,11,CASRTGDGYTF,TGTGCCAGCAGGACAGGGGATGGCTACACCTTC
TRBD1,TRBV5-4,.,TRBJ1-3,17,CASSFPGTGGSGNTIYF,TGTGCCAGCAGCTTTCCCGGGACAGGGGGCTCTGGAAACACCATATATTTT
.,TRBV6-6,.,TRBJ2-3,11,CASRITDTQYF,TGTGCCAGCAGAATCACAGATACGCAGTATTTT
.,TRBV6-6,.,TRBJ2-2,14,CASMYLESPGELFF,TGTGCCAGCATGTACCTAGAGTCTCCCGGGGAGCTGTTTTTT
TRBD1,TRBV29-1,.,TRBJ2-7,12,CSVEGQGYEQYF,TGCAGCGTTGAAGGACAGGGATACGAGCAGTACTTC
.,TRBV30,.,TRBJ1-1,13,CAWTPTGNTEAFF,TGTGCCTGGACCCCGACAGGGAACACTGAAGCTTTCTTT
TRBD1,TRBV28,.,TRBJ2-1,16,CASTHPGQGLLNEQFF,TGTGCCAGCACTCACCCCGGACAGGGGCTTCTCAATGAGCAGTTCTTC
.,TRBV5-1,.,TRBJ1-2,14,CASSSTGSPRGYTF,TGCGCCAGCAGCTCCACAGGGTCCCCTCGAGGCTACACCTTC
.,TRBV13,.,TRBJ2-7,15,CASSSTGTVFYEQYF,TGTGCCAGCAGCTCAACCGGGACTGTTTTCTACGAGCAGTACTTC
.,TRBV7-9,.,TRBJ2-2,19,CASSLARFVGRTFTGELFF,TGTGCCAGCAGCTTAGCGCGTTTTGTCGGGAGAACATTCACCGGGGAGCTGTTTTTT
.,TRBV27,.,TRBJ2-7,13,CASSLGPSYEQYF,TGTGCCAGCAGCCTAGGCCCTAGCTACGAGCAGTACTTC
.,TRBV29-1,.,TRBJ2-2,14,CSVGGTRNTGELFF,TGCAGCGTTGGCGGGACAAGGAACACCGGGGAGCTGTTTTTT
TRBD2,TRBV30,once,TRBJ2-1,13,CAWSVSGSNEQFF,TGTGCCTGGAGTGTCAGCGGGAGTAATGAGCAGTTCTTC
.,TRBV19,.,TRBJ1-1,14,CASSMAPGSTEAFF,TGTGCCAGTAGTATGGCACCGGGATCCACTGAAGCTTTCTTT
TRBD1,TRBV6-1,.,TRBJ1-1,14,CASTLTGAETEAFF,TGTGCCAGCACCCTGACAGGGGCGGAGACTGAAGCTTTCTTT
.,TRBV11-2,.,TRBJ2-1,14,CASSNRGTYNEQFF,TGTGCCAGCAGCAATCGGGGCACCTACAATGAGCAGTTCTTC
.,TRBV14,.,TRBJ1-2,15,CASSQDSWAFYGYTF,TGTGCCAGCAGCCAAGATTCATGGGCCTTCTATGGCTACACCTTC
TRBD2,TRBV9,.,TRBJ2-7,15,CASSPLAESQYEQYF,TGTGCCAGCAGCCCGCTAGCGGAGAGTCAGTACGAGCAGTACTTC
.,TRBV4-1,.,TRBJ2-5,15,CASSQDPGLEETQYF,TGCGCCAGCAGCCAAGATCCCGGGTTGGAAGAGACCCAGTACTTC
.,TRBV6-1,.,TRBJ2-7,16,CASSELRWGSSYEQYF,TGTGCCAGCAGTGAACTTCGGTGGGGGAGCTCCTACGAGCAGTACTTC
.,TRBV7-7,once,TRBJ2-7,16,CASSLGPDPGTSEQYF,TGTGCTAGCAGCTTAGGCCCTGACCCCGGGACATCCGAGCAGTACTTC